The 8 T cell receptor beta chains presented below share a single source sample, sequenced in a study of T cell responses to AZD1222 COVID-19 vaccine. Data came from immunoSEQ multiplex PCR; TCRdb stores just in-frame clones and leaves some out. The table records 100,000 to 130,000 clones, about 92% of them present only once. The sequenced sample was peripheral blood, obtained on day 0 of MenACWY control vaccination. The receptors were gathered from an adult in good health.

The gene calls are TRBV5-1 and TRBJ2-2; TRBD1 aligns across 8 bases. The CDR3 is 15 amino acids. Germline V lookup: CDR1 SGHRS, CDR2 YFSETQ. The V gene end was trimmed by 3 bases and the J gene end by 7 bases; junction bases not matched to a gene: 8. The DNA for the CDR3 is TGCGCCAGCAGCTCCGGACAGGGTCTGGTCGGGGAGCTGTTTTTT. Its protein product is CASSSGQGLVGELFF.

The chain is built from TRBV10-3 and TRBJ1-5, with TRBD1 matching over 7 bases. Germline V gene data show CDR1 as ENHRY and CDR2 as SYGVKD. CDR3 length: 15 amino acids. The junction had 3 bases not matched to a gene; V was cut back by 4 bases and J by 0 bases. The CDR3, as DNA: TGTGCCATCAGTGGGACAGGCGATAGCAATCAGCCCCAGCATTTT. Its translation is CAISGTGDSNQPQHF.

This rearrangement joins TRBV6-4 to TRBJ2-3, with 10 bases aligning to TRBD1. The V segment lost 6 bases and the J segment 6 bases; nucleotides outside the gene matches: 6. This CDR3 contains 14 residues. Germline CDR1 and CDR2: MRHNA and SNTAGT. CDR3 residues: CASSPTGGSDTQYF. Written as DNA, the CDR3 is TGTGCCAGCAGCCCGACAGGGGGCTCCGATACGCAGTATTTT.

This rearrangement joins TRBV30 to TRBJ2-7, with D perhaps being TRBD1 or TRBD2 (5 bases each). V lost 3 bases and J lost 5, with 11 bases in between. Per germline, CDR1 GTSNPN and CDR2 SVGIG (reference sequence). The CDR3 covers 12 residues. CDR3 DNA sequence: TGTGCCTGGAGCCTGATGGGGGACGAGCAGTACTTC. Residues: CAWSLMGDEQYF.

The V gene is TRBV2, the J gene TRBJ2-1; either TRBD1 or TRBD2 may supply D (5 bases each). The ends were cut back, 4 bases at V and 15 bases at J, with 19 bases in the middle. The CDR3 has 13 amino acids. The germline gives CDR1 SNHLY, CDR2 FYNNEI. CDR3 in amino acids: CASSGDVGFGPFF. The CDR3 bases are TGTGCCAGCAGTGGGGACGTCGGATTTGGCCCGTTCTTC.

As concerns this clone: This same CDR3 is encoded by further DNA sequences in the sample. The chain recombines TRBV5-4 with TRBJ2-7; 7 nucleotides align to TRBD1. CDR1 is SGHNT, CDR2 YYREEE, per germline (reference sequence). This CDR3 has 14 residues. The J segment lost 1 base and the V segment lost 2 bases, leaving 3 bases of the junction unmatched. CDR3 residues: CASSLQGSSYEQYF. CDR3 in DNA: TGTGCCAGCAGCTTACAGGGGAGTTCCTACGAGCAGTACTTC.

The chain recombines TRBV7-9 with TRBJ1-1; possibly TRBD1 for D (5 bases). Trimming cost V 3 bases and J 8 bases, with 13 bases left between them. This CDR3 comprises 13 residues. CDR1 SEHNR and CDR2 FQNEAQ come from the germline V gene (reference sequence). For the CDR3, the DNA is TGTGCCAGCAGCTTGTCAACGGGGACCGAAGCTTTCTTT. It yields the protein CASSLSTGTEAFF.

The chain links TRBV9 to TRBJ1-2; D possibly corresponds to TRBD1 (5 bases). This CDR3 has 12 amino acids. Germline CDR1 is SGDLS and CDR2 is YYNGEE. V was clipped by 2 bases and J by 7 bases, with 9 bases between them. The CDR3 DNA follows: TGTGCCAGCAGCGTCAGGGAGGGTGGCTACACCTTC. Its translation: CASSVREGGYTF.